The 30 T cell receptor beta chains in this list originate from one sample, sequenced in a study of blood T cell repertoires in COVID-19. Method: immunoSEQ multiplex PCR; TCRdb's copy keeps in-frame clones and lacks some. The repertoire holds about 74,000 clones, with about four fifths as singletons. The sequenced material came from peripheral blood. The receptors originated from a man aged 65-85 years with acute or convalescent COVID-19.

The chain combines TRBV19 with TRBJ1-5; perhaps TRBD1 as D (5 bases). V was pared by 3 bases and J by 6 bases, with 15 bases between. The V gene's germline CDR1 is LNHDA and CDR2 SQIVND (reference sequence). This CDR3 region has 15 residues. The CDR3 DNA follows: TGTGCCAGTAGTATGGCAAGGCAGGGTGGTCAGCCCCAGCATTTT. Amino acids: CASSMARQGGQPQHF.

The chain uses TRBV12-3 or TRBV12-4 and TRBJ2-7; TRBD1 aligns across 9 bases. Losses at the gene ends were 6 bases for V and 4 bases for J; bases not matched to a gene: 4. The CDR3 totals 13 residues. CDR3 residues: CASRYGQGYEQYF. The DNA for the CDR3 is TGTGCCAGCAGATATGGACAGGGGTACGAGCAGTACTTC.

The chain is built from TRBV4-3 and TRBJ1-1; 9 bases are a match to TRBD1. This CDR3 contains 14 residues. Per the germline V gene, CDR1 is LGHNA and CDR2 is YSLEER. J gave up 6 bases and V 0 bases, and 2 bases lay outside the gene matches. For the CDR3, the DNA is TGCGCCAGCAGCCAAGAGAGGACAGGGGCTGAAGCTTTCTTT. It yields the protein CASSQERTGAEAFF.

This clone was recorded once. This chain connects TRBV25-1 to TRBJ2-1; 11 positions match TRBD1. The ends lost 5 bases at V and 3 bases at J; junction bases unmatched: 3. The CDR3 contains 15 residues. The V gene's germline CDR1 is MGHDK and CDR2 SYGVNS. The CDR3 region is CASSWGQGVYNEQFF. The CDR3 DNA reads as TGTGCCAGCAGTTGGGGACAGGGGGTCTACAATGAGCAGTTCTTC.

V and J are TRBV7-6 and TRBJ2-3, with 7 bases fitting TRBD2. J lost 1 base, V lost 5 bases, and 18 bases had no gene match. The CDR3 totals 19 residues. The germline V gene encodes CDR1 SGHVS and CDR2 FNYEAQ. The CDR3 reads CASSPIFVDLAEGTDTQYF. The CDR3, as DNA: TGTGCCAGCAGCCCCATCTTCGTTGATCTAGCGGAGGGCACAGATACGCAGTATTTT.

This clone turned up a few times. The chain links TRBV5-1 to TRBJ2-7; tentative D call: TRBD1 (6 bases). V was shortened by 3 bases and J by 4 bases, with 17 bases between the two germline ends. The CDR3 runs 15 residues. Germline V gene lookup returns CDR1 SGHRS and CDR2 YFSETQ. The CDR3, as DNA: TGCGCCAGCAGCTCGGACACAGGGCCCTTTTACGAGCAGTACTTC. Encoded protein: CASSSDTGPFYEQYF.

The rearrangement joins TRBV5-1 to TRBJ1-2; no clear D. Trimming removed 2 bases at V and 2 bases at J, with 13 bases between. This CDR3 has 15 amino acids. In germline, CDR1 is SGHRS, CDR2 YFSETQ. Here the CDR3 reads CASSFQAGTNYGYTF. In DNA form, the CDR3 reads TGCGCCAGCAGCTTCCAGGCCGGAACCAACTATGGCTACACCTTC.

As concerns this clone: This sample also contains other DNA sequences that code for the same CDR3. The CDR3 region is CASSSVNTEAFF. The CDR3 bases are TGTGCCAGCAGTTCAGTGAACACTGAAGCTTTCTTT. The rearrangement uses TRBV6-5 and TRBJ1-1; D is unclear. The CDR3 length is 12 residues. The V end lost 4 bases, the J end lost 0 bases, and 3 bases lay between the germline ends. The germline gives CDR1 MNHEY, CDR2 SVGAGI.

This rearrangement joins TRBV3-1 (or the pseudogene TRBV3-2) to TRBJ2-1; perhaps TRBD1 as D (6 bases). Germline CDR1 is LGHDT and CDR2 is YNNKEL (reference sequence). The CDR3 has 15 residues. V dropped 4 bases and J dropped 5 bases, with 15 bases sitting between them. For the CDR3, the DNA is TGTGCCAGCAGCCCCCAGAGGACAGAAAACAATGAGCAGTTCTTC. Translation gives CASSPQRTENNEQFF.

The genes are TRBV12-3 or TRBV12-4 and TRBJ2-1, with D unresolved. V lost 2 bases and J lost 5, with 7 bases in between. This CDR3 has 13 amino acids. Here the CDR3 reads CASSLLRNNEQFF. The CDR3 DNA reads as TGTGCCAGCAGTTTACTGCGGAACAATGAGCAGTTCTTC.

The chain is built from TRBV28 and TRBJ2-7; possibly TRBD2 for D (6 bases). Trimming pared 7 bases from V and 6 bases from J, leaving 19 bases between. The germline CDR1 and CDR2 sequences are MDHEN and SYDVKM. The CDR3 contains 14 residues. The CDR3: CASTSHGGFAEQYF. Here the CDR3 DNA reads TGTGCCAGCACCTCCCACGGGGGATTTGCCGAGCAGTACTTC.

The gene calls are TRBV16 and TRBJ2-7; D perhaps matches TRBD1 (5 bases). Trimming stripped 3 bases from V and 4 bases from J, with 13 bases between. The length of the CDR3 is 14 residues. Looked up from germline, CDR1 is KGHSY and CDR2 is FQNENV. CDR3 residues: CASSHFRRAYEQYF. As DNA, the CDR3 is TGTGCCAGCAGCCACTTTCGCAGGGCTTACGAGCAGTACTTC.

V is TRBV7-2 and J is TRBJ2-1; 12 bases fit TRBD2. V gave up 0 bases and J gave up 9 bases; unmatched junction bases: 9. Germline CDR1 reads SGHTA; CDR2 reads FQGNSA. The CDR3 is made up of 17 amino acids. In nucleotides, the CDR3 is TGTGCCAGCAGCTTAGCGCGGGCTAGCGGGAGGGCCGGTGAGCAGTTCTTC. This translates into CASSLARASGRAGEQFF.

The chain carries TRBV10-3 and TRBJ2-1; 8 nucleotides match TRBD1. CDR1 and CDR2 from the germline V gene are ENHRY and SYGVKD. The CDR3 runs 12 residues. The V gene end was trimmed by 10 bases and the J gene end by 7 bases; junction bases not matched to a gene: 6. Here the CDR3 reads CATGTGRNEQFF. The CDR3, as DNA: TGTGCCACCGGGACAGGACGGAATGAGCAGTTCTTC.

The chain uses TRBV19 and TRBJ2-7; TRBD1 matches 11 bases. The J segment lost 4 bases and the V segment lost 3 bases, leaving 5 bases of the junction unmatched. Germline CDR1 reads LNHDA; CDR2 reads SQIVND (reference sequence). This CDR3 is 15 amino acids long. DNA of the CDR3: TGTGCCAGTAGTATCGGTGGACAGGGGGCATACGAGCAGTACTTC. It is translated as CASSIGGQGAYEQYF.

The chain uses TRBV4-1 and TRBJ2-1; 11 bases align to TRBD2. With 1 base clipped from V and 8 bases from J, the junction kept 4 bases outside the gene matches. CDR3 size: 15 residues. Looked up from germline, CDR1 is MGHRA and CDR2 is YSYEKL. The CDR3 region is CASSQGLAGFDEQFF. The CDR3 bases are TGCGCCAGCAGCCAAGGACTAGCGGGATTCGATGAGCAGTTCTTC.

This clone appeared a single time. The V and J genes are TRBV28 and TRBJ1-2; 7 nucleotides agree with TRBD1. Germline CDR1 is MDHEN and CDR2 is SYDVKM. The CDR3 consists of 15 residues. The trim removed 6 bases at V and 2 bases at J, leaving 9 bases unmatched. As DNA, the CDR3 is TGTGCCAGCAGCCTTGACAGGGAAGGCAACTATGGCTACACCTTC. The encoded protein is CASSLDREGNYGYTF.

The chain couples TRBV11-1 to TRBJ1-2, with 7 bases lining up with TRBD1. Germline CDR1 and CDR2: SGHAT and FQDESV (reference sequence). The CDR3 runs to 14 residues. The trim removed 1 base at V and 5 bases at J, leaving 4 bases unmatched. The CDR3 spells CASSLGAQGYGYTF. CDR3 DNA sequence: TGTGCCAGCAGCTTAGGCGCACAGGGGTATGGCTACACCTTC.

This clone was counted a single time. The rearrangement joins TRBV10-1 to TRBJ2-7; 9 bases match TRBD2. With V trimmed by 11 bases and J by 0 bases, 5 bases remained unmatched. This CDR3 comprises 13 residues. Germline V gene data show CDR1 as WNHNN and CDR2 as SYGVQD (reference sequence). The CDR3 reads CALSSGSSYEQYF. The DNA for the CDR3 is TGCGCCTTAAGTAGCGGGAGCTCCTACGAGCAGTACTTC.

This clone was counted between two and nine times. Its ends do not fully match the called genes, so a read error is possible. This sequence joins TRBV7-7 and TRBJ1-2; D not resolved. CDR1 is SSHAT and CDR2 is FNYEAQ in the germline V gene (reference sequence). The CDR3 totals 16 residues. In DNA, the CDR3 is TGTGCTAGCAGCTTAGCGCCACGTTGGGAGGTCTATGGCTACACCTTC. Translation: CASSLAPRWEVYGYTF.

V gene TRBV10-3 combines with J gene TRBJ2-3; 8 bases line up with TRBD2. Germline lookup yields CDR1 ENHRY and CDR2 SYGVKD. Trimming at V came to 5 bases and at J to 4 bases, leaving 17 bases not matched to a gene. The CDR3 is 18 residues long. DNA of the CDR3: TGTGCCATCAGTCCCGGTTCCAGCGGGAGTCATATCCCAGATACGCAGTATTTT. Translation gives CAISPGSSGSHIPDTQYF.

This clone was observed a handful of times. The chain carries TRBV28 and TRBJ1-1; 7 bases match TRBD1. Germline CDR1 is MDHEN and CDR2 is SYDVKM. With V trimmed by 1 base and J by 3 bases, 5 bases remained unmatched. CDR3 length: 15 residues. The CDR3 region is CASSLSQGGDTEAFF. CDR3 nucleotide sequence: TGTGCCAGCAGTTTATCCCAGGGGGGTGACACTGAAGCTTTCTTT.

The sample holds one count of this clone. The chain couples TRBV19 to TRBJ1-1; D not certain. Between the trimmed V and J ends, which lost 3 bases and 5 bases, there was a span of 10 bases. This CDR3 spans 13 amino acids. CDR1 and CDR2 (germline): LNHDA, SQIVND (reference sequence). Here the CDR3 DNA reads TGTGCCAGTAGTATTCACGATCGGACTGAAGCTTTCTTT. This codes for CASSIHDRTEAFF.

This rearrangement joins TRBV6-5 to TRBJ2-5; D possibly corresponds to TRBD1 (6 bases). From germline, CDR1 is MNHEY and CDR2 SVGAGI. Trimming took off 10 bases at V and 7 bases at J, with 25 bases between the two ends. The CDR3 has 15 amino acids. The CDR3: CATTVPTGPEGTQYF. Here the CDR3 DNA reads TGTGCCACCACGGTCCCGACAGGACCCGAGGGGACCCAGTACTTC.

The CDR3 reads CSVATGGFQETQYF. The CDR3 DNA reads as TGCAGCGTTGCGACGGGAGGCTTCCAAGAGACCCAGTACTTC. The J gene is TRBJ2-5, the V gene TRBV29-1; 7 bases line up with TRBD2. This CDR3 contains 14 residues. Trimming took 4 bases from V and 1 from J; bases not matched to a gene: 6. CDR1 and CDR2 (germline): SQVTM, ANQGSEA.

This chain connects TRBV9 to TRBJ2-5; a weak D match, TRBD2 (6 bases). This CDR3 has 16 residues. Looked up from germline, CDR1 is SGDLS and CDR2 is YYNGEE. V lost 3 bases and J 4 bases, leaving 19 bases between the germline ends. CDR3 bases: TGTGCCAGCAGCGCAGGCGGGACTGCTAAAACAGAGACCCAGTACTTC. This translates into CASSAGGTAKTETQYF.

This clone came up once. The chain is built from TRBV7-9 and TRBJ2-1; D is ambiguous. CDR3 length: 13 residues. V was trimmed by 2 bases and J by 3 bases, leaving 5 bases between them. CDR1 and CDR2 (germline): SEHNR, FQNEAQ (reference sequence). The CDR3: CASSLPLYNEQFF. Written as DNA, the CDR3 is TGTGCCAGCAGCTTACCTCTCTACAATGAGCAGTTCTTC.

The chain employs TRBV15 and TRBJ1-4; D uncertain. Per the germline V gene, CDR1 is LNHNV and CDR2 is YYDKDF (reference sequence). The CDR3 runs 16 residues. V was trimmed by 2 bases and J by 3 bases, leaving 13 bases between them. Here the CDR3 DNA reads TGTGCCACCAGCAGATTCTCGGGGAAGGCTAATGAAAAACTGTTTTTT. Amino acid sequence: CATSRFSGKANEKLFF.

The chain uses TRBV4-2 and TRBJ1-2; D gene ambiguous. Germline CDR1 and CDR2: LGHNA and YNFKEQ. Trimming took off 1 base at V and 2 bases at J, with 8 bases between the two ends. The CDR3 is 14 amino acids. The CDR3 DNA reads TGTGCCAGCAGCCAAGGTGAGGTAAACTATGGCTACACCTTC. It translates to CASSQGEVNYGYTF.

This clone is a singleton in its sample. The rearrangement joins TRBV18 to TRBJ1-5; TRBD1 might be the D (6 bases). V was pared by 4 bases and J by 3 bases, with 10 bases between. The CDR3 consists of 14 residues. In germline, CDR1 is KGHSH, CDR2 LQKENI. The CDR3 coding sequence is TGTGCCAGCTCACAGACAGGACACAATCAGCCCCAGCATTTT. Translation gives CASSQTGHNQPQHF.